This T cell receptor (beta chain) derives from a study of blood T cell repertoires in COVID-19. Study information: COVID-19 samples from acute and convalescent phases originated in the United States, Italy and Spain. Nucleic acid was either cDNA or gDNA, and it came from T cells, B-cell-depleted T cells, or PBMCs.

Original handling: Researchers report that nucleated cell counts were estimated from reference gene primer amplification. The data were produced by immunoSEQ multiplex PCR, yet TCRdb's version contains in-frame clones alone and is incomplete. V and J calls and clone size are those listed in that table; D and trimming were worked out from the DNA. The sample shows about 110,000 clones, over 65% of them seen only once. The sequence was obtained from a woman older than 75 with acute or convalescent COVID-19. The sample taken for sequencing was peripheral blood.

In DNA, the CDR3 is TGCGCCAGCAGCCTTATTGAGACCGACTCAAACACCATATATTTT. Translating gives CASSLIETDSNTIYF. The chain combines TRBV4-1 with TRBJ1-3, with D unclear. Trimming cost V 4 bases and J 6 bases, with 16 bases left between them. The CDR3 is 15 amino acids. CDR1 is MGHRA, CDR2 YSYEKL, per germline.